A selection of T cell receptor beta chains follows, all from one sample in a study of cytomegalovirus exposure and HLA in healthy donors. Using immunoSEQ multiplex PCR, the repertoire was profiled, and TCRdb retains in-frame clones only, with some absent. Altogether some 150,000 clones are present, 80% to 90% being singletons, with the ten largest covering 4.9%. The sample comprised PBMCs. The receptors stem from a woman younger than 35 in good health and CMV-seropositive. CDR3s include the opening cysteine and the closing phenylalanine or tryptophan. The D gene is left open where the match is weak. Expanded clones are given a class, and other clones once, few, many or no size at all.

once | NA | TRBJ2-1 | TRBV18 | TGTGCCAGCTCCGCGGTGGGTGAGCAGTTCTTC | CASSAVGEQFF
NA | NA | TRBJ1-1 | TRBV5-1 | TGCGCCAGCAGCTCAACGGGACAGAACACTGAAGCTTTCTTT | CASSSTGQNTEAFF
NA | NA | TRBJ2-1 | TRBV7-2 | TGTGCCAGCAACTTGTCCGGGGGGCCAGGGAATGAGCAGTTCTTC | CASNLSGGPGNEQFF
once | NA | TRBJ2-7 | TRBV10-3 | TGTGCCATCAGTGAAAACAGTTCGGGGGAGCAGTACTTC | CAISENSSGEQYF
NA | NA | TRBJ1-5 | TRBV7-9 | TGTGCCAGCAGCCATCACACCGGACAGCTACAGCCCCAGCATTTT | CASSHHTGQLQPQHF
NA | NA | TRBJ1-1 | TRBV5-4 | TGTGCCAGCAGCTTGACAGGGTTGAGTACTGAAGCTTTCTTT | CASSLTGLSTEAFF
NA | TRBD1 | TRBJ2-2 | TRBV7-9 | TGTGCCAGCAGCTTAAACAGGGGCATCGGGGAGCTGTTTTTT | CASSLNRGIGELFF
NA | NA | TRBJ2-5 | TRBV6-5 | TGTGCCAGCAGTTACACCGGACTCAAAGAGACCCAGTACTTC | CASSYTGLKETQYF
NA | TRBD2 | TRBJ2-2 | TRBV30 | TGTGCCTGGGGACTAGCGGGGGACTACACCGGGGAGCTGTTTTTT | CAWGLAGDYTGELFF
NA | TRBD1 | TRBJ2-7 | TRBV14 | TGTGCCAGCACCGAACATCCGGGACAGGGGTTAAAGTACTTC | CASTEHPGQGLKYF
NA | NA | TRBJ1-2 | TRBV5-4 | TGTGCCAGCTATACTAGAAAGGACCAGGTCTCCTATGGCTACACCTTC | CASYTRKDQVSYGYTF
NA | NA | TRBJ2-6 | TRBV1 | TGCACCAGCAGCCCAGGACAGGTTAGGTGGCCTGGGGCCAACGTCCTGACTTTC | CTSSPGQVRWPGANVLTF
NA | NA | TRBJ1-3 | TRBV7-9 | TGTGCCAGCAGCACCAACATCCCACCAGGAAACACCATATATTTT | CASSTNIPPGNTIYF
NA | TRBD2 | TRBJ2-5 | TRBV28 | TGTGCCAGCAGGTCGCCTAGCGGGGTATGGGAGACCCAGTACTTC | CASRSPSGVWETQYF
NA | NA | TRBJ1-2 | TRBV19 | TGTGCCAGTACCCCGGGTCACTATGGCTACACCTTC | CASTPGHYGYTF
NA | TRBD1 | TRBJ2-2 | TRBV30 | TGTGCCTGGAGCACAGGGGGTCACACCGGGGAGCTGTTTTTT | CAWSTGGHTGELFF
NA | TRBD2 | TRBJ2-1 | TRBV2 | TGTGCCAGCAGTACTCTAGCGGGGACCTACAATGAGCAGTTCTTC | CASSTLAGTYNEQFF
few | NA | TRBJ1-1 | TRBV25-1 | TGTGCCAGCAGTGGAGACTCTGGGGAAGCTTTCTTT | CASSGDSGEAFF
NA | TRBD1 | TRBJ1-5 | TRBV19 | TGTGCCAGTAGTCGAGACCGGGACAGGGTGATTCAGCCCCAGCATTTT | CASSRDRDRVIQPQHF
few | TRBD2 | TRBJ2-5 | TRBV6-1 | TGTGCCAGCGATAGGGAGCGGGGGGGCCGAGAGACCCAGTACTTC | CASDRERGGRETQYF
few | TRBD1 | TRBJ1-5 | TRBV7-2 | TGTGCCAGCAGCTCGACAGGGCTGAGGCAGCCCCAGCATTTT | CASSSTGLRQPQHF
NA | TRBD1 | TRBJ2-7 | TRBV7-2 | TGTGCCAGCAGCGTCCGACAGGGGGCGCAAGAGCAGTACTTC | CASSVRQGAQEQYF
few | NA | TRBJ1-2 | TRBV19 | TGTGCCAGTAGTACTACAGGGCCTTCTGGCTACACCTTC | CASSTTGPSGYTF
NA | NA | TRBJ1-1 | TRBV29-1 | TGCAGCGCCGGGCGGGGGGCTGGGAACACTGAAGCTTTCTTT | CSAGRGAGNTEAFF
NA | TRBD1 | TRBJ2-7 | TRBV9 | TGTGCCAGCAGCGCGGACAGGGGGACCTACGAGCAGTACTTC | CASSADRGTYEQYF
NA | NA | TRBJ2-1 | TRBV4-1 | TGCGCCAGCAGCCAAGTTAGGGGGGGCCTTCCCTACAATGAGCAGTTCTTC | CASSQVRGGLPYNEQFF
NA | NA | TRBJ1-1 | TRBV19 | TGTGCCAGTAGTATAGATCAGGAGAACACTGAAGCTTTCTTT | CASSIDQENTEAFF
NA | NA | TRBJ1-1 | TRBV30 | TGTGCCTGGAGGGGGGGGGACACTGAAGCTTTCTTT | CAWRGGDTEAFF
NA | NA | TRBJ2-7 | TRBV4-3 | TGCGCCAGCAGCCAAGATGCCCCCAGAACAATCCCCTACGAGCAGTACTTC | CASSQDAPRTIPYEQYF
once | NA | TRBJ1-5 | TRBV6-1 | TGTGCCAGCAGTGAATTAAGACAGTATAGCAATCAGCCCCAGCATTTT | CASSELRQYSNQPQHF
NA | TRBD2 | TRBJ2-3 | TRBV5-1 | TGCGCCAGCAGAGTCGGACTAGCGGGCCCTAGCACAGATACGCAGTATTTT | CASRVGLAGPSTDTQYF
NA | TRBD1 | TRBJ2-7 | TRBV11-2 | TGTGCCAGCAGGAGGACAGGGACCCACGAGCAGTACTTC | CASRRTGTHEQYF
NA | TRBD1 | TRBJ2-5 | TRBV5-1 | TGCGCCAGCAGCTCTTGGGGGGACAGGATTTATTCTGAGACCCAGTACTTC | CASSSWGDRIYSETQYF
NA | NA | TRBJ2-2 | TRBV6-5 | TGTGCCAGCAGTTACTTCGCCCTATTCACCGGGGAGCTGTTTTTT | CASSYFALFTGELFF
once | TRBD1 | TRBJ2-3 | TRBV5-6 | TGTGCCAGCAGCTTAGGGGGCAGGGTCACAGATACGCAGTATTTT | CASSLGGRVTDTQYF
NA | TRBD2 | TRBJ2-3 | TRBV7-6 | TGTGCCAGCAGCTCACTAGCGGGGGAGCTCACAGATACGCAGTATTTT | CASSSLAGELTDTQYF
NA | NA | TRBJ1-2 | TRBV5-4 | TGTGCTTATGCTTCCGGCTATGGCTACACCTTC | CAYASGYGYTF
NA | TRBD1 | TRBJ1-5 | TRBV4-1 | TGCGCCAGCAGCCAAGAAGTTACAGGGGATCAGCCCCAGCATTTT | CASSQEVTGDQPQHF
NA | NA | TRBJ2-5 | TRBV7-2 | TGTGCCAGCAGCTCACCGGGGTCCCAAGAGACCCAGTACTTC | CASSSPGSQETQYF
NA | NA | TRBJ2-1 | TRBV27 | TGTGCCAGCAGTTTAACGGGCGGGGAGCAGTTCTTC | CASSLTGGEQFF
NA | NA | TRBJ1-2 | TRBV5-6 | TGTGCCAGCACATCCGGAGGTAACTATGGCTACACCTTC | CASTSGGNYGYTF
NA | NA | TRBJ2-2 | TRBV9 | TGTGCCAGCAGCCGAACCCGAGGAGAGCGGGTCGGGGAGCTGTTTTTT | CASSRTRGERVGELFF